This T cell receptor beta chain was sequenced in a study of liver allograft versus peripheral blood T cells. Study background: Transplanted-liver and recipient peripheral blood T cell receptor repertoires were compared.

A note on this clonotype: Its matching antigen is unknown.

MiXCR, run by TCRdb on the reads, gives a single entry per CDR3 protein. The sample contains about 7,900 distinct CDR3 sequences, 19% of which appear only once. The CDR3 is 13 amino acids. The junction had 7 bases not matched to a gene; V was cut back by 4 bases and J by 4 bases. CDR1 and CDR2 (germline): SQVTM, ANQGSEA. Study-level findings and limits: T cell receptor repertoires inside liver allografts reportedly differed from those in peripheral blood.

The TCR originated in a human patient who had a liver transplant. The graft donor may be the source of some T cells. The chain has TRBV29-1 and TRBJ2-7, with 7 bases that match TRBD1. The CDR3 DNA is TGCAGCGTTGTGGGGACAGAAGATTACGAGCAGTACTTC. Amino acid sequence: CSVVGTEDYEQYF.